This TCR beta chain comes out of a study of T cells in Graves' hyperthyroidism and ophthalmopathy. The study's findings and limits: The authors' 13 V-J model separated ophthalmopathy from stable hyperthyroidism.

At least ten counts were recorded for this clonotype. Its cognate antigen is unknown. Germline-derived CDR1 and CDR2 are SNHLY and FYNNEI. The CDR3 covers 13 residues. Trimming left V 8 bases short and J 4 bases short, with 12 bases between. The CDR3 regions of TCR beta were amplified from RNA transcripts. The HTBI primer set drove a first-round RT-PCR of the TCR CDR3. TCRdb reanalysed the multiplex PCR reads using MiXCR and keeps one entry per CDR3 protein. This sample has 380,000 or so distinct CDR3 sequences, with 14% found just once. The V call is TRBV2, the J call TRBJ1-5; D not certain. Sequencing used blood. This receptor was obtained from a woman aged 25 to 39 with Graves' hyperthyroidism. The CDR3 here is CASGTTENQPQHF. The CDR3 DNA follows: TGTGCCAGCGGAACCACTGAGAATCAGCCCCAGCATTTT.